The TCR beta chain under discussion was sequenced for a study (dated by TCRdb to between 2015 and 2017). The study in broad terms: Whether tumor-infiltrating Tregs in breast cancer are recruited from blood Tregs or converted in situ from other CD4+ T cell subsets was tested.

Results the study describes overall, beyond this receptor: Rather than covering whole repertoires, validation in the larger cohort was restricted to a single TCR beta V-J rearrangement. The greatest overlap of tumor-infiltrating Treg TCR alpha and beta sequences was observed with tumor naive CD4+ T cells, followed by blood naive CD4+ T cells. Tumor memory CD4+ T cell TCR gene usage clustered with blood and lymph node memory CD4+ cells and lymph node naive CD4+ cells.

CDR1 and CDR2 were assigned from the germline V gene as LGHNA and YNFKEQ. Trimming takes 1 base off V and 1 base off J; junction bases not matched to a gene: 3. Inclusive of the bounding cysteine and phenylalanine, the CDR3 is 17 residues long. Only CDR3 DNA remains: 51 bases, in frame from the first base. Concerning this clonotype itself: The clone's antigen remains unknown. It has no much larger one-base neighbor in the sample; base qualities were not kept.

Memory CD4+ T cells were isolated as CD4+CD45RO+CD25- cells. Tregs, naive and memory CD4+ T cells from tumor, blood and ipsilateral draining lymph nodes of 4 or 5 breast cancer patients underwent full-length TCR alpha and beta sequencing. Tumor tissue, along with lymph nodes from ipsilateral axillary dissection, was perfused with PBS, minced, and then digested using collagenase I and hyaluronidase. Ficoll density gradient centrifugation was used to isolate mononuclear cells from either lymph nodes or about 49 ml of peripheral blood. A purity exceeding 90% was confirmed by FACS for the sorted cell populations. Full-length TCR variable regions were amplified by 5' RACE PCR with constant-region reverse primers, and semi-nested PCR with Nested Universal Primer A was subsequently performed. Using the ReliaPrep RNA Cell Miniprep System, total RNA was extracted, and the SMARTer RACE 5'/3' Kit was then used to reverse transcribe the RNA into 5'RACE-ready cDNA. Full-length TCR alpha and beta libraries were barcoded with multiplex adaptors and sequenced on an Illumina MiSeq. The paper's processing steps were these. Sequencing data were pooled across the five patients for each of nine subset-tissue groups and compared by unsupervised clustering of TCR gene usage. Repertoire similarity was calculated with the Morisita-Horn index, weighting shared sequences by their contribution to each repertoire. The public reads were reprocessed in TCRdb via fastp at Q25 and MiXCR, keeping in-frame beta chains. Entries that share a CDR3 protein sequence are merged under the most common genes and DNA. These V and J calls rely on TCRdb rather than the paper's analysis. For this sample there are about 43,000 distinct CDR3 sequences; over 25% appear just once. In total, the top ten clones hold roughly 3.7% of the sample.

The sample consisted of memory CD4+ T cells sorted from a lymph node. What this sample's cell subset or site label stands for: memory CD4+ T cells, CD4+CD45RO+CD25-. Here the chain combines TRBV4-2 and TRBJ2-7; 14 bases in the middle match TRBD2. The origin of this receptor is a female donor with breast cancer. The encoded CDR3 is CASSQAGTSGSSYEQYF. Read as DNA, the sequence is TGTGCCAGCAGCCAAGCCGGGACTAGCGGGAGTTCCTACGAGCAGTACTTC.